The clone carrying this T cell receptor (beta chain) was picked up a small number of times. What it binds is unknown. The CDR3 has 14 amino acids. Germline V gene data show CDR1 as SQVTM and CDR2 as ANQGSEA. Trimming took 6 bases from V and 6 from J; bases not matched to a gene: 10. The record originates from a study of blood T cells in healthy people across ages. The authors ran a second PCR of about 6 to 11 cycles using a sample-barcoded 5' primer and a J-beta primer mix. With 12 random nucleotides, a template-switch adaptor tagged each individual cDNA molecule. MiXCR, run by TCRdb on the 5' RACE reads, gives a single entry per CDR3 protein. The table has about 720,000 distinct CDR3 sequences, approximately 25% seen once. Study observations and caveats: There were more naive CD4+ cells and higher diversity in long-lived donors than in aged donors.

These data also formed part of another study, on T cells of mothers and their children. That source reports: A few healthy Caucasian mothers and their six children were the donors. Every mother supplied over 8.5 million TCR beta CDR3 reads and every child around 3 million.

This receptor was identified in a boy aged 10-17 years in good health. The sequenced sample was blood. The chain uses TRBV29-1 and TRBJ1-2; the match to TRBD1 covers 10 bases. In DNA, the CDR3 is TGCAGCGTAGTAACCCTCGGACAGGGGGATGGCTACACCTTC. As protein: CSVVTLGQGDGYTF.